The 7 T cell receptor beta chains presented below share a single source sample, sequenced in a study of T cell responses to AZD1222 COVID-19 vaccine. Method: immunoSEQ multiplex PCR; TCRdb's copy keeps in-frame clones and lacks some. The sample has over 70,000 clones, approximately 89% seen once. The source material was peripheral blood, sampled 28 days after the second AZD1222 dose. The receptors shown here come from an adult who received the AZD1222 COVID-19 vaccine.

The chain links TRBV5-5 to TRBJ1-5; D unresolved. CDR1 and CDR2 (germline): SGHKS, YYEKEE (reference sequence). This CDR3 has 16 residues. Trimming removed 1 base from V and 2 bases from J, with 13 bases in between. The CDR3 nucleotides are TGTGCCAGCAGCTTGTCTAGCCGCGCCGGCAATCAGCCCCAGCATTTT. Amino acid sequence: CASSLSSRAGNQPQHF.

The chain has TRBV7-3 and TRBJ2-1, with D possibly TRBD2 on 6 matching bases. CDR1 and CDR2 (germline): SGHTA, FQGTGA. Trimming cost V 8 bases and J 4 bases, with 18 bases left between them. The CDR3 consists of 15 residues. Here the CDR3 DNA reads TGTGCCAGCGGGTCCACAAGGGACTCTTACAATGAGCAGTTCTTC. Translating it yields CASGSTRDSYNEQFF.

V usage is TRBV4-2 and J usage is TRBJ2-3, with D possibly being TRBD1 or TRBD2 (5 bases each). CDR1 is LGHNA, CDR2 YNFKEQ, per germline. Trimming took off 1 base at V and 0 bases at J, with 8 bases between the two ends. The CDR3 totals 15 residues. CDR3 nucleotides: TGTGCCAGCAGCCAAGGGGACGGAAGCACAGATACGCAGTATTTT. This codes for CASSQGDGSTDTQYF.

J is TRBJ1-2 and V is TRBV4-1; TRBD1 matches at 7 bases. The junction had 3 bases not matched to a gene; V was cut back by 0 bases and J by 2 bases. CDR3 length: 15 residues. The germline CDR1 and CDR2 sequences are MGHRA and YSYEKL. CDR3 coding DNA: TGCGCCAGCAGCCAAGAGGGGGGACAGAACTATGGCTACACCTTC. Translating it yields CASSQEGGQNYGYTF.

J is TRBJ1-1 and V is TRBV7-9; TRBD1 matches 7 bases. The J segment lost 3 bases and the V segment lost 1 base, leaving 11 bases of the junction unmatched. The CDR3 has 17 residues. CDR1 is SEHNR, CDR2 FQNEAQ, per germline (reference sequence). The CDR3: CASSLEGTHRGDTEAFF. CDR3 bases: TGTGCCAGCAGCTTAGAGGGGACCCACAGGGGAGACACTGAAGCTTTCTTT. Combining the CDR3 with reference TRBV7-9 and TRBJ1-1 gives the whole variable domain DTGVSQNPRHKITKRGQNVTFRCDPISEHNRLYWYRQTLGQGPEFLTYFQNEAQLEKSRLLSDRFSAERPKGSFSTLEIQRTEQGDSAMYLCASSLEGTHRGDTEAFFGQGTRLTVV.

The chain carries TRBV20-1 and TRBJ2-7; 7 positions agree with TRBD1. CDR3 length equals 13 residues. J gave up 3 bases and V 3 bases, and 5 bases lay outside the gene matches. Germline V gene data show CDR1 as DFQATT and CDR2 as SNEGSKA (reference sequence). The DNA for the CDR3 is TGCAGTGCTAGTGATGGGGACAGCTACGAGCAGTACGTC. This encodes CSASDGDSYEQYV.

The chain joins TRBV7-9 to TRBJ2-7; 11 bases fit TRBD1. The CDR3 extends over 14 amino acids. The J segment lost 7 bases and the V segment lost 4 bases, leaving 6 bases of the junction unmatched. The germline V gene encodes CDR1 SEHNR and CDR2 FQNEAQ (reference sequence). The CDR3 coding sequence is TGTGCCAGCAGCTCCGGGACAGGGGGACGGGAGCAGTACTTC. It specifies CASSSGTGGREQYF. The full variable domain, its missing parts supplied by reference TRBV7-9 and TRBJ2-7, is DTGVSQNPRHKITKRGQNVTFRCDPISEHNRLYWYRQTLGQGPEFLTYFQNEAQLEKSRLLSDRFSAERPKGSFSTLEIQRTEQGDSAMYLCASSSGTGGREQYFGPGTRLTVT.